This TCR beta chain is from a study of cytomegalovirus exposure and HLA in healthy donors. This clone was seen a few times. Its antigen is still unknown. The PCR used 60 Vbeta and 13 Jbeta primers. TCRdb keeps only in-frame clones here, not all; method: immunoSEQ multiplex PCR. The sample lists 200,000 to 250,000 clones, roughly 79% occurring once. Study findings and constraints: Usually a TCR sequence was rare, but some public TCRs were found in many donors.

CDR3 length equals 13 residues. V trimming: 6 bases; J trimming: 8 bases; junction bases outside the gene matches: 1. From germline, CDR1 is KGHSH and CDR2 LQKENI. Material: PBMCs. The clonotype was recovered from a woman between 40 and 50 years old in good health and CMV-seronegative. V and J are TRBV18 and TRBJ1-6; 10 bases agree with TRBD1. The CDR3 region is CASSGTGDSPLHF. As DNA, the CDR3 is TGTGCCAGCTCCGGGACAGGGGATTCACCCCTCCACTTT.